The T cell receptor (beta chain) under discussion was sequenced for a study of vaccination effects on CD4 cells after COVID-19. Antigen-specific CD4+ T cell clonotypes were called by their expansion after viral peptide-pool culture in ViraFEST. Culture lasted about ten days before CD4+ T cell isolation. Nucleocapsid antibodies stayed negative before and after vaccination, showing no earlier SARS-CoV-2 infection. CDR1 is MDHEN and CDR2 is SYDVKM in the germline V gene. The V end lost 6 bases, the J end lost 4 bases, and 15 bases lay between the germline ends. The CDR3 totals 14 residues. Points on this clone: Its antigen remains unknown.

Measured with immunoSEQ multiplex PCR; TCRdb has only the in-frame clones, and not every one. The sample shows 41,000 or so clones, 70% to 85% of them seen only once. The chain carries TRBV28 and TRBJ1-2, with a tentative D call TRBD1 (6 bases). The clonotype originates from a human donor who received a COVID-19 vaccine. Here the sequenced sample was CD4+ T cells from PBMCs cultured with HCoV-NL63 spike peptides, taken before COVID-19 vaccination. The CDR3 spells CASRVPLDSYGYTF. The CDR3 DNA follows: TGTGCCAGCAGGGTACCCTTGGACAGCTATGGCTACACCTTC.